One and the same sample provided the 21 T cell receptor beta chains below, sequenced in a study of shared clonotypes between healthy human individuals. TCRdb keeps only in-frame clones here, not all; method: immunoSEQ multiplex PCR. The data contain over 2 million clones, less than 95% of them singletons. It was CD45RO-negative cells, positively selected for CCR7, that made up naive CD8 cells, with terminally differentiated effector memory CD45RA+ cells excluded. Material for sequencing was naive CD8+ T cells sorted from blood. Receptors originate from a man between 18 and 35 years old in good health.

The chain links TRBV6-5 to TRBJ1-3; no definite D call. The germline CDR1 and CDR2 sequences are MNHEY and SVGAGI. V shed 2 bases and J shed 4 bases, with 9 bases lying between them. This CDR3 spans 14 amino acids. In DNA, the CDR3 is TGTGCCAGCAGTTACGCGGCGGTGGGAAACACCATATATTTT. Translating it yields CASSYAAVGNTIYF.

The chain uses TRBV30 and TRBJ1-2, with TRBD1 as a possible D gene (5 bases). Trimming left V 4 bases short and J 0 bases short, with 15 bases between. This CDR3 contains 15 residues. Germline V gene sequence: CDR1 GTSNPN, CDR2 SVGIG (reference sequence). Here the CDR3 DNA reads TGTGCCTGGAACCCGGGGGGGGTAGCTAACTATGGCTACACCTTC. It is translated as CAWNPGGVANYGYTF. Full variable domain (missing parts from reference TRBV30 and TRBJ1-2): SQTIHQWPATLVQPVGSPLSLECTVEGTSNPNLYWYRQAAGRGLQLLFYSVGIGQISSEVPQNLSASRPQDRQFILSSKKLLLSDSGFYLCAWNPGGVANYGYTFGSGTRLTVV.

Comment on this clone: Distinct nucleotide sequences in the sample also encode this CDR3. The V gene is TRBV9, the J gene TRBJ2-7, with TRBD2 matching over 12 bases. Germline assignment: CDR1 SGDLS and CDR2 YYNGEE. Trimming took 0 bases from V and 4 from J; bases not matched to a gene: 2. This CDR3 is 15 amino acids long. The CDR3 DNA sequence: TGTGCCAGCAGCGTAGCTAGCGGGGGGGCTTACGAGCAGTACTTC. This gives the protein CASSVASGGAYEQYF.

The chain links TRBV28 to TRBJ1-2; D unclear. V lost 2 bases and J lost 2, with 6 bases in between. Per germline, CDR1 MDHEN and CDR2 SYDVKM. The CDR3 covers 13 residues. The CDR3 spells CASSLVRNYGYTF. CDR3 bases: TGTGCCAGCAGTTTAGTGAGAAACTATGGCTACACCTTC.

Concerning this clone: Additional DNA sequences in this sample encode the identical CDR3. The chain couples TRBV15 to TRBJ2-7; 9 bases map to TRBD1. The germline V gene encodes CDR1 LNHNV and CDR2 YYDKDF (reference sequence). The CDR3 length is 14 residues. After removal of 4 bases from V and 1 base from J, the junction contained 2 bases not matched to a gene. The CDR3 bases are TGTGCCACCAGCATGGGACAGGGTTCCTACGAGCAGTACTTC. Its translation: CATSMGQGSYEQYF.

The chain has TRBV18 and TRBJ2-1; D gene unclear. Germline V CDR1 and CDR2: KGHSH, LQKENI. The V end was cut by 5 bases, the J end by 5 bases, with 10 bases between. The CDR3 loop spans 13 amino acids. In DNA, the CDR3 is TGTGCCAGCTCAGTCGGTTACAACAATGAGCAGTTCTTC. It encodes CASSVGYNNEQFF.

To note about this clone: The same CDR3 is also encoded by other DNA sequences in this sample. The chain carries TRBV5-8 and TRBJ2-7; perhaps TRBD2 as D (5 bases). The CDR3 has 12 amino acids. The V gene's germline CDR1 is SGHTS and CDR2 YDEGEE. V was trimmed by 4 bases and J by 3 bases, leaving 8 bases between them. CDR3 DNA: TGTGCCAGCAGCCCGGCGGGCTACGAGCAGTACTTC. Translated, it gives CASSPAGYEQYF.

The CDR3 nucleotides read TGTGCCAACAAGCGGCCGCCGAGCTCCTACAATGAGCAGTTCTTC. This codes for CANKRPPSSYNEQFF. The V gene is TRBV11-2, the J gene TRBJ2-1; perhaps TRBD2 as D (5 bases). CDR1 and CDR2 (germline): SGHAT, FQNNGV. V shed 10 bases and J shed 0 bases, with 16 bases lying between them. The CDR3 sequence is 15 residues long.

The chain uses TRBV4-1 and TRBJ2-7; 7 bases match TRBD2. The J segment lost 2 bases and the V segment lost 0 bases, leaving 10 bases of the junction unmatched. In germline, CDR1 is MGHRA, CDR2 YSYEKL. The CDR3 sequence is 17 residues long. CDR3 in DNA: TGCGCCAGCAGCCAAGATCCGGGGGGTGGGGTAGCCTACGAGCAGTACTTC. This encodes CASSQDPGGGVAYEQYF.

The V gene is TRBV10-1, the J gene TRBJ2-3; maybe TRBD1 (5 bases). The CDR3 is made up of 14 amino acids. Trimming shortened V by 6 bases and J by 2 bases, and 12 bases separated the two germline ends. Germline CDR1 and CDR2: WNHNN and SYGVQD (reference sequence). CDR3 sequence reads: CASSDRQFTDTQYF. CDR3 DNA: TGCGCCAGCAGCGACAGACAATTCACAGATACGCAGTATTTT.

The V gene is TRBV2, the J gene TRBJ1-4, with 7 nucleotides matching TRBD1. The V gene's germline CDR1 is SNHLY and CDR2 FYNNEI. V was clipped by 3 bases and J by 2 bases; unmatched bases: 9. This CDR3 has 17 amino acids. CDR3 sequence: CASSEATGIGTNEKLFF. Here the CDR3 DNA reads TGTGCCAGCAGTGAGGCGACAGGGATCGGGACTAATGAAAAACTGTTTTTT.

The chain uses TRBV5-1 and TRBJ2-3, with D uncertain. Germline V gene data show CDR1 as SGHRS and CDR2 as YFSETQ. The CDR3 is 14 amino acids. Trimming removed 0 bases from V and 4 bases from J, with 9 bases in between. The CDR3 DNA sequence: TGCGCCAGCAGCTTGGCGTCTTCTGCAGATACGCAGTATTTT. It codes for CASSLASSADTQYF.

J is TRBJ1-6 and V is TRBV5-1; TRBD1 is a possible D gene (5 bases). The germline V and J ends were trimmed by 1 base and 8 bases, with 16 bases remaining between them. CDR1 is SGHRS, CDR2 YFSETQ, per germline. CDR3 length: 16 residues. Here the CDR3 reads CASSLRGVQKDSPLHF. The CDR3 nucleotides are TGCGCCAGCAGCTTGAGAGGGGTACAGAAGGATTCACCCCTCCACTTT. Full variable domain (outside the CDR3, taken from reference TRBV5-1 and TRBJ1-6): KAGVTQTPRYLIKTRGQQVTLSCSPISGHRSVSWYQQTPGQGLQFLFEYFSETQRNKGNFPGRFSGRQFSNSRSEMNVSTLELGDSALYLCASSLRGVQKDSPLHFGNGTRLTVT.

The rearrangement links TRBV27 to TRBJ2-3, with 7 bases that match TRBD2. The CDR3 has 12 residues. Germline trimming cut 7 bases from V and 9 bases from J; bases unmatched to any gene: 7. Germline values: CDR1 MNHEY, CDR2 SMNVEV (reference sequence). The CDR3 DNA is TGTGCCAGCACCTCTCAAGCGGGAACGCAGTATTTT. Translation: CASTSQAGTQYF.

This clone was recorded a few times. At one boundary the junction diverges from the germline segment, which might be a read error. In the same sample, other DNA sequences code for this CDR3. The chain has TRBV4-1 and TRBJ1-5; TRBD1 agrees at 7 bases. Germline CDR1 and CDR2: MGHRA and YSYEKL. The length of the CDR3 is 15 residues. The CDR3 DNA is TGCGCCAGCAGCCAGGATAGCAGGGGGAATCAGCCCCAGCATTTC. Its translation is CASSQDSRGNQPQHF.

This chain uses TRBV14 with TRBJ2-1; D is undetermined. This CDR3 spans 12 amino acids. CDR1 and CDR2 from the germline V gene are SGHDN and FVKESK. The V end was cut by 4 bases, the J end by 10 bases, with 11 bases between. This chain's CDR3 is CASSRNSLEQFF. The CDR3 DNA reads as TGTGCCAGCAGCCGTAACAGTCTGGAGCAGTTCTTC.

The gene calls are TRBV6-1 and TRBJ1-2, with a possible D match to TRBD1 (5 bases). Germline values: CDR1 MNHNS, CDR2 SASEGT. V dropped 1 base and J dropped 5 bases, with 14 bases sitting between them. This CDR3 contains 15 residues. The CDR3 here is CASSEGLGGEYGYTF. The DNA for the CDR3 is TGTGCCAGCAGTGAAGGGCTTGGAGGGGAGTATGGCTACACCTTC.

This chain joins TRBV27 and TRBJ2-7, with D unclear. The CDR3 extends over 14 amino acids. V lost 6 bases and J lost 0, with 12 bases in between. Per the germline V gene, CDR1 is MNHEY and CDR2 is SMNVEV (reference sequence). The CDR3 sequence: CASSPVGTSYEQYF. CDR3 sequence (DNA): TGTGCCAGCAGCCCCGTGGGTACCTCCTACGAGCAGTACTTC.

This chain uses TRBV4-3 with TRBJ2-7, with D possibly called TRBD1 or TRBD2 (5 bases each). CDR1 LGHNA and CDR2 YSLEER come from the germline V gene. Trimming pared 4 bases from V and 6 bases from J, leaving 19 bases between. This CDR3 has 15 residues. The CDR3 region is CASSPFLGDPVEQYF. The CDR3 nucleotides are TGCGCCAGCAGCCCCTTCCTAGGGGACCCGGTCGAGCAGTACTTC.

V and J are TRBV7-2 and TRBJ2-1; a weak D match, TRBD2 (5 bases). This CDR3 has 17 amino acids. Per the germline V gene, CDR1 is SGHTA and CDR2 is FQGNSA. Trimming removed 5 bases at V and 0 bases at J, with 17 bases between. The DNA of the CDR3 is TGTGCCAGCAGCCCACGAACCGGACTCATCTCCTACAATGAGCAGTTCTTC. Its translation is CASSPRTGLISYNEQFF.

The chain recombines TRBV2 with TRBJ2-5; D might be TRBD1 (6 bases). V was clipped by 6 bases and J by 0 bases, with 11 bases between them. The germline CDR1 and CDR2 sequences are SNHLY and FYNNEI. The CDR3 has 14 amino acids. CDR3 in DNA: TGTGCCAGCAGAGACAGGTCGTACCAAGAGACCCAGTACTTC. It specifies CASRDRSYQETQYF.